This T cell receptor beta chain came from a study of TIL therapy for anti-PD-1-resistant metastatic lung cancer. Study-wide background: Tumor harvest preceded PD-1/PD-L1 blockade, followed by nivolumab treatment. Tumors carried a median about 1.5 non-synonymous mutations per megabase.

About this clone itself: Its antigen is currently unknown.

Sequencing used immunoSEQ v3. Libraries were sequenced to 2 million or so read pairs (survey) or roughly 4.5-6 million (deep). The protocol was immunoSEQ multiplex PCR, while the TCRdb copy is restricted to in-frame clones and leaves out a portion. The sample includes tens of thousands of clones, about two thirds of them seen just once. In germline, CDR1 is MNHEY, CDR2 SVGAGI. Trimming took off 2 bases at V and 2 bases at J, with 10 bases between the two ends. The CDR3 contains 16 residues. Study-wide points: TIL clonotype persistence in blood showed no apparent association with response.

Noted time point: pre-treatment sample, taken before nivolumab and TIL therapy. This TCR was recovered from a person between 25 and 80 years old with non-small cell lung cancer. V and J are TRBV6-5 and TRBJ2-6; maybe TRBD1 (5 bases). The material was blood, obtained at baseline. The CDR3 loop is CASSYKGSPGANVLTF. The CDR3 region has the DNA TGTGCCAGCAGTTACAAGGGGTCTCCTGGGGCCAACGTCCTGACTTTC.